Listed here is a single TCR beta chain. The CDR3 loop spans 14 amino acids. Germline trimming cut 3 bases from V and 4 bases from J; bases unmatched to any gene: 7. Germline lookup yields CDR1 GTSNPN and CDR2 SVGIG (reference sequence). TCRdb's copy holds only in-frame clones and misses some; the assay was immunoSEQ multiplex PCR. The sample consists of 200,000 or so clones, roughly nine tenths of them appearing once. The data derive from a study of control samples from healthy donors and cancer patients. This receptor was taken from a man aged 25 to 40 in good health. Sequenced input: blood. This sequence joins TRBV30 and TRBJ1-2; 8 bases are shared with TRBD1. CDR3 DNA: TGTGCCTGGAGCCGGACAGGGCATGGCTATGGCTACACCTTC. Its protein is CAWSRTGHGYGYTF. Full variable domain (rest looked up from reference TRBV30 and TRBJ1-2): SQTIHQWPATLVQPVGSPLSLECTVEGTSNPNLYWYRQAAGRGLQLLFYSVGIGQISSEVPQNLSASRPQDRQFILSSKKLLLSDSGFYLCAWSRTGHGYGYTFGSGTRLTVV.